A single T cell receptor beta chain is shown here with its context. Antigen specificity is unknown. The data belong to a study of regulatory T cells in long-lasting Graves disease. Sequencing libraries for TCR beta were prepared with iRepertoire HTBI primers and Arm-PCR of CDR3 regions. TCRdb passed the multiplex PCR reads through MiXCR, listing each CDR3 protein once. The sample carries about 660,000 distinct CDR3 sequences, around 30% recorded once. Findings of the study overall: Under persistent disease, TRBV28, TRBJ1-2 and TRBJ2-5 were used preferentially.

Time point here: persistent/refractory GD, antithyroid drugs over 5 years with positive TRAb. PBMCs were the source of the RNA used for TCR sequencing. Trimming cost V 5 bases and J 6 bases; bases outside gene matches: 14. Germline-derived CDR1 and CDR2 are SGHTA and FQGNSA. The CDR3 loop spans 16 amino acids. This clonotype was sampled from a female donor with Graves disease. Sample: peripheral blood mononuclear cells (PBMCs), taken when the disease was refractory, from a patient treated with antithyroid drugs. The chain employs TRBV7-2 and TRBJ1-2; 8 nucleotides agree with TRBD1. In DNA, the CDR3 is TGTGCCAGCAGCGTCTGGACAGGGATCGGAGAGAATGGCTACACCTTC. The encoded protein is CASSVWTGIGENGYTF.